This section outlines one TCR beta chain sequence together with its context. Its antigen is as yet unknown. The sample comes from a study of OX40 agonist ivuxolimab in advanced cancers. Study at large: Six ivuxolimab dose levels, 0.01 to 10 mg/kg, were given intravenously every 2 weeks.

Autoimmune disease history or systemic immunosuppression barred patients. The repertoire was sequenced with immunoSEQ multiplex PCR; TCRdb's copy has only in-frame clones and lacks some. The sample consists of some 48,000 clones, 75% to 80% of them appearing once. The CDR3 sequence is 16 residues long. Overall study findings and caveats: Clonal expansion in partial responders at 0.1-3.0 mg/kg ranked among the lowest. It was also the case that some nonresponders had low normalized T-cell clonal expansion.

Sequences were derived from CD4+ or CD8+ T cells sorted from blood, sampled in a trial of the OX40 agonist ivuxolimab. The source of this sequence is an adult with an advanced solid tumor such as melanoma, head and neck, liver or kidney cancer. The chain has TRBV21-1 and TRBJ2-4; TRBD1 is the table's D call, not checked against the DNA. TRBV21-1 is marked as a pseudogene. The DNA of the CDR3 is TGTGCCAGCAGCAATTCGACAGAGTTCAGGAAAAACATTCAGTACTTC. The encoded protein is CASSNSTEFRKNIQYF.